The 21 T cell receptor beta chains below were found in one sample sequenced in a study of shared clonotypes between healthy human individuals. Assay: immunoSEQ multiplex PCR; the TCRdb copy retains only in-frame clones and omits some. Of roughly 1 million clones in the sample, about 75% were seen once. Input material: memory CD4+ T cells sorted from blood. Subset given: CD45RA-negative fraction. The receptor source for this set is a man aged 18-30 years in good health.

V is TRBV5-4 and J is TRBJ1-2; the D is unclear. The CDR3 contains 14 residues. Germline V gives CDR1 SGHNT, CDR2 YYREEE (reference sequence). V shed 2 bases and J shed 3 bases, with 11 bases lying between them. The CDR3 nucleotides are TGTGCCAGCAGCTTAGTCGGGTCAGACTATGGCTACACCTTC. Translation: CASSLVGSDYGYTF.

The chain employs TRBV19 and TRBJ1-5; 9 bases fit TRBD1. After removal of 6 bases from V and 7 bases from J, the junction contained 13 bases not matched to a gene. From germline, CDR1 is LNHDA and CDR2 SQIVND (reference sequence). This CDR3 comprises 16 residues. Here the CDR3 DNA reads TGTGCCAGTAGAACAGCTTCACAGGGGGCGCGACAGCCCCAGCATTTT. It codes for CASRTASQGARQPQHF.

V gene TRBV5-1 combines with J gene TRBJ2-5, with D possibly matching TRBD1 (6 bases). Trimming shortened V by 4 bases and J by 6 bases, and 25 bases separated the two germline ends. The CDR3 has 17 amino acids. The germline V gene encodes CDR1 SGHRS and CDR2 YFSETQ. CDR3 region: CASSRGHPGTPEQTQYF. The DNA of the CDR3 is TGCGCCAGCAGCCGAGGGCATCCCGGGACACCCGAACAGACCCAGTACTTC.

The chain employs TRBV5-4 and TRBJ1-4; 7 positions agree with TRBD1. Germline assignment: CDR1 SGHNT and CDR2 YYREEE (reference sequence). V shed 4 bases and J 8 bases; nucleotides not matched to a gene: 5. The CDR3 length is 13 residues. The CDR3 region has the DNA TGTGCCAGCAGCAAGGGACAGAAAGAAAAACTGTTTTTT. It is translated as CASSKGQKEKLFF.

In its sample, this clone was seen a few times. V gene TRBV19 combines with J gene TRBJ1-1; 7 nucleotides align to TRBD1. The CDR3 loop spans 14 amino acids. V shed 6 bases, J shed 5 bases, and the junction held 9 bases outside the gene matches. Germline V lookup: CDR1 LNHDA, CDR2 SQIVND (reference sequence). The CDR3 DNA reads TGTGCCAGTAGCAATGACAGGGTACGGACTGAAGCTTTCTTT. Its translation is CASSNDRVRTEAFF. The entire variable domain, with the rest obtained from reference TRBV19 and TRBJ1-1, is as follows: DGGITQSPKYLFRKEGQNVTLSCEQNLNHDAMYWYRQDPGQGLRLIYYSQIVNDFQKGDIAEGYSVSREKKESFPLTVTSAQKNPTAFYLCASSNDRVRTEAFFGQGTRLTVV.

The CDR3 loop is CASSPGGLAGVLSTDTQYF. Here the CDR3 DNA reads TGTGCCAGCAGCCCGGGAGGACTAGCGGGAGTGCTGAGCACAGATACGCAGTATTTT. This chain uses TRBV5-4 with TRBJ2-3; TRBD2 aligns across 13 bases. Per the germline V gene, CDR1 is SGHNT and CDR2 is YYREEE (reference sequence). Trimming at V came to 4 bases and at J to 0 bases, leaving 11 bases not matched to a gene. This CDR3 spans 19 amino acids.

The chain carries TRBV19 and TRBJ2-5; D is undetermined. CDR1 LNHDA and CDR2 SQIVND come from the germline V gene (reference sequence). The CDR3 is 15 amino acids. V lost 4 bases and J 5 bases, leaving 17 bases between the germline ends. DNA of the CDR3: TGTGCCAGTAGTACAACCACTCTGGCTCGGGAGACCCAGTACTTC. Protein: CASSTTTLARETQYF.

The V and J genes are TRBV15 and TRBJ1-2; possible D gene TRBD1, 6 bases. Germline V gene sequence: CDR1 LNHNV, CDR2 YYDKDF (reference sequence). The CDR3 has 18 amino acids. V shed 0 bases and J shed 0 bases, with 17 bases lying between them. The CDR3, as DNA: TGTGCCACCAGCAGAGATCAGGTACAGGGAAGTCCTAACTATGGCTACACCTTC. Its protein product is CATSRDQVQGSPNYGYTF.

The chain carries TRBV19 and TRBJ2-5, with 12 bases aligning to TRBD2. J gave up 2 bases and V 4 bases, and 8 bases lay outside the gene matches. Germline assignment: CDR1 LNHDA and CDR2 SQIVND (reference sequence). The CDR3 is 17 amino acids. The CDR3 spells CASSKGGTSGRQETQYF. The DNA for the CDR3 is TGTGCCAGTAGTAAGGGAGGGACTAGCGGGCGTCAAGAGACCCAGTACTTC.

The chain joins TRBV6-1 to TRBJ2-3, with no clear D. CDR3 size: 12 residues. Germline V gene lookup returns CDR1 MNHNS and CDR2 SASEGT. V lost 5 bases to trimming and J lost 6 bases, with 9 bases between them. CDR3 in amino acids: CASSPMGDTQYF. The DNA for the CDR3 is TGTGCCAGCAGTCCTATGGGGGATACGCAGTATTTT.

The chain carries TRBV2 and TRBJ2-6; TRBD1 or TRBD2 may be the D gene (5 bases each). Germline-derived CDR1 and CDR2 are SNHLY and FYNNEI. This CDR3 comprises 15 residues. Trimming pared 5 bases from V and 4 bases from J, leaving 12 bases between. The CDR3 protein is CASSRGVPGANVLTF. The DNA of the CDR3 is TGTGCCAGCAGTAGAGGGGTCCCAGGGGCCAACGTCCTGACTTTC.

As for this clone: Other DNA sequences in this specimen translate into the identical CDR3. The genes are TRBV30 and TRBJ1-5; a weak D match, TRBD1 (5 bases). This CDR3 comprises 14 residues. Trimming pared 0 bases from V and 2 bases from J, leaving 8 bases between. CDR1 and CDR2 (germline): GTSNPN, SVGIG (reference sequence). Here the CDR3 reads CAWSVIGGNQPQHF. CDR3 sequence (DNA): TGTGCCTGGAGTGTAATAGGGGGCAATCAGCCCCAGCATTTT.

The chain uses TRBV5-4 and TRBJ2-7; 8 nucleotides agree with TRBD1. V lost 4 bases to trimming and J lost 5 bases; unmatched junction nucleotides: 11. The CDR3 is 15 residues long. CDR1 is SGHNT and CDR2 is YYREEE in the germline V gene (reference sequence). CDR3 sequence reads: CASSDTLTGGNEQYF. DNA of the CDR3: TGTGCCAGCAGCGACACACTAACAGGGGGTAACGAGCAGTACTTC.

This clone was recorded a few times. The CDR3 loop reads CASSYNDRTEAFF. For the CDR3, the DNA is TGTGCCAGCAGTTATAACGATAGGACTGAAGCTTTCTTT. V gene TRBV6-5 combines with J gene TRBJ1-1; D unclear. Germline loops: CDR1 MNHEY, CDR2 SVGAGI. CDR3 length: 13 amino acids. V lost 3 bases, J lost 5 bases, and 10 bases lay in between.

The rearrangement uses TRBV6-5 and TRBJ2-6, with TRBD1 as a possible D gene (6 bases). Germline loops: CDR1 MNHEY, CDR2 SVGAGI. V dropped 4 bases and J dropped 2 bases, with 12 bases sitting between them. The CDR3 consists of 16 residues. In DNA form, the CDR3 reads TGTGCCAGCAGTTTACAGGGAACTGCTGGGGCCAACGTCCTGACTTTC. This codes for CASSLQGTAGANVLTF.

This clone was seen a handful of times. Additional DNA sequences in this sample encode the identical CDR3. The chain employs TRBV7-2 and TRBJ1-3; 7 positions match TRBD1. The CDR3 sequence is 15 residues long. V lost 0 bases to trimming and J lost 3 bases; unmatched junction nucleotides: 2. The germline CDR1 and CDR2 sequences are SGHTA and FQGNSA. CDR3 in amino acids: CASSLAAGGGNTIYF. The CDR3 coding sequence is TGTGCCAGCAGCTTAGCGGCAGGGGGTGGAAACACCATATATTTT.

The chain links TRBV5-1 to TRBJ2-7; D unclear. Per the germline V gene, CDR1 is SGHRS and CDR2 is YFSETQ. V lost 2 bases, J lost 3 bases, and 9 bases lay in between. This CDR3 has 13 residues. CDR3 DNA sequence: TGCGCCAGCAGCTTCGCTATAAACTACGAGCAGTACTTC. Translated, it gives CASSFAINYEQYF.

This clone was seen once. The identical CDR3 is also encoded by other nucleotide sequences in the sample. This sequence joins TRBV6-1 and TRBJ1-3, with D uncertain. In germline, CDR1 is MNHNS, CDR2 SASEGT. This CDR3 has 12 residues. V lost 2 bases and J lost 4, with 3 bases in between. The CDR3 is CASSEIGNTIYF. In DNA form, the CDR3 reads TGTGCCAGCAGTGAAATAGGAAACACCATATATTTT.

The gene calls are TRBV28 and TRBJ2-5; perhaps D is TRBD1 or TRBD2 (5 bases each). Near its end, the DNA agrees better with TRBJ2-7, so the J call may be wrong. The CDR3 runs to 12 residues. The germline gives CDR1 MDHEN, CDR2 SYDVKM. CDR3 region: CASSGTIYEQYF. For the CDR3, the DNA is TGTGCCAGCAGTGGGACGATCTACGAGCAGTACTTC.

The genes are TRBV7-9 and TRBJ2-2; D might be TRBD1 (5 bases). This CDR3 comprises 15 residues. Trimming stripped 6 bases from V and 4 bases from J, with 15 bases between. The germline V gene has CDR1 SEHNR and CDR2 FQNEAQ (reference sequence). The CDR3 DNA sequence: TGTGCCAGCAGACTCGACAGATCCCCCACCGGGGAGCTGTTTTTT. This sequence encodes CASRLDRSPTGELFF.

This clone was observed a few times. The chain links TRBV7-3 to TRBJ1-1; 7 positions agree with TRBD1. Germline CDR1 SGHTA, CDR2 FQGTGA. J lost 4 bases, V lost 4 bases, and 3 bases had no gene match. The CDR3 is 13 residues long. The CDR3 sequence is CASSSAGGTEAFF. The CDR3 DNA reads TGTGCCAGCAGCTCCGCAGGGGGCACTGAAGCTTTCTTT. Full variable domain (outside the CDR3, taken from reference TRBV7-3 and TRBJ1-1): GAGVSQTPSNKVTEKGKYVELRCDPISGHTALYWYRQSLGQGPEFLIYFQGTGAADDSGLPNDRFFAVRPEGSVSTLKIQRTERGDSAVYLCASSSAGGTEAFFGQGTRLTVV.